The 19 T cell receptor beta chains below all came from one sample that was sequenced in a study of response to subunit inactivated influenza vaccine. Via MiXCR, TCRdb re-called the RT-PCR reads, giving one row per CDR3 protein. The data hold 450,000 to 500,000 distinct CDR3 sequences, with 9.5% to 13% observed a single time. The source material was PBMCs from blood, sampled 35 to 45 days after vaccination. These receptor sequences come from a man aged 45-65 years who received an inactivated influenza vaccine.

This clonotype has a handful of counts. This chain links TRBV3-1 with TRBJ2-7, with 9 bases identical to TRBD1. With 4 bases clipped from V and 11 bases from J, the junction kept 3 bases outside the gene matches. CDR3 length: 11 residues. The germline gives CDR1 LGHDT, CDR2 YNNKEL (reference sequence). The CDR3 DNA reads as TGTGCCAGCAGCCTGGGACAGGGAAAGTACTTC. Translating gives CASSLGQGKYF.

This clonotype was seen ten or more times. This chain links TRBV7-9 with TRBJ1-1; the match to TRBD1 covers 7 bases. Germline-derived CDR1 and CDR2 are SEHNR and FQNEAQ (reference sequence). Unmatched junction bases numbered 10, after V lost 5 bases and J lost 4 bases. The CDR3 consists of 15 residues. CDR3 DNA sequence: TGTGCCAGCAGCGAGTCTCCGACAGGGCCCACTGAAGCTTTCTTT. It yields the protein CASSESPTGPTEAFF.

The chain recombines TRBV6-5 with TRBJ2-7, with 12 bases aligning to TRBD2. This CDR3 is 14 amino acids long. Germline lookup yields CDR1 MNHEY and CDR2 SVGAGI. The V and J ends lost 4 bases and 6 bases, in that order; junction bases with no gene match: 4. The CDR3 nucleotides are TGTGCCAGCAGTTCTAGCGGGGGGGCCTTCGAGCAGTACTTC. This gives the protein CASSSSGGAFEQYF.

The CDR3: CASSLTGTGGYTDTQYF. CDR3 sequence (DNA): TGTGCCAGCAGCTTGACCGGGACAGGGGGGTACACAGATACGCAGTATTTT. The V and J genes are TRBV11-3 and TRBJ2-3; the match to TRBD1 covers 11 bases. V gave up 3 bases and J gave up 2 bases; unmatched junction bases: 7. The CDR3 sequence is 17 residues long. Germline CDR1 and CDR2: SGHNT and YENEEA.

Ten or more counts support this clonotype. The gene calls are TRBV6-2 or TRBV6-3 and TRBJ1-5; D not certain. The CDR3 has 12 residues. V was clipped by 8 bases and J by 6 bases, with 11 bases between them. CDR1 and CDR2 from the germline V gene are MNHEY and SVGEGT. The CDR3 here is CASQRPPQPQHF. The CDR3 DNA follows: TGTGCCAGCCAACGACCTCCTCAGCCCCAGCATTTT.

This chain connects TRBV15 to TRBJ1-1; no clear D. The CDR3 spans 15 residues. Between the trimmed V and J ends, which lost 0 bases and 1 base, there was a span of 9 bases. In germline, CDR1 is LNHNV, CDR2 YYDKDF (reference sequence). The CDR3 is CATSRDGGWNTEAFF. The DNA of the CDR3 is TGTGCCACCAGCAGAGATGGCGGTTGGAACACTGAAGCTTTCTTT.

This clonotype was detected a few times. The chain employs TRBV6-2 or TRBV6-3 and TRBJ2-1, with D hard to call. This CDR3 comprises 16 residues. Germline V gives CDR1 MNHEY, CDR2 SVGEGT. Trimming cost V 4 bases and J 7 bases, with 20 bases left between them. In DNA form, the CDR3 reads TGTGCCAGCAGTTTCTACAGAGGAACTTCCCTGAATGAGCAGTTCTTC. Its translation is CASSFYRGTSLNEQFF.

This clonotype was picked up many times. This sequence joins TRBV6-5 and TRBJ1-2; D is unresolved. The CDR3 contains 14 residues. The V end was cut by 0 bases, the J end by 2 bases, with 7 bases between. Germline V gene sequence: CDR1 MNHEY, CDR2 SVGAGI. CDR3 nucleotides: TGTGCCAGCAGTTACTCTAGCGCGAACTATGGCTACACCTTC. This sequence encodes CASSYSSANYGYTF.

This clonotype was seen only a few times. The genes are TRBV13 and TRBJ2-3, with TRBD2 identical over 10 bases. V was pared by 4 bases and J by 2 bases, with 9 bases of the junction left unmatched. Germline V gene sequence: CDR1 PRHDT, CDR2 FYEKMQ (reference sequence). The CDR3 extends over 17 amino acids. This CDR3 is CASSSLGAGGITDTQYF. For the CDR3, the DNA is TGTGCCAGCAGCTCCCTGGGAGCGGGGGGGATCACAGATACGCAGTATTTT.

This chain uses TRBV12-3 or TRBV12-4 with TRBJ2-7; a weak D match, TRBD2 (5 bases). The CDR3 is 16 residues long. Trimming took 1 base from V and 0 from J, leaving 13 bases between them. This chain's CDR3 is CASSLGPGESSYEQYF. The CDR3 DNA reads TGTGCCAGCAGTTTAGGGCCCGGGGAGAGCTCCTACGAGCAGTACTTC.

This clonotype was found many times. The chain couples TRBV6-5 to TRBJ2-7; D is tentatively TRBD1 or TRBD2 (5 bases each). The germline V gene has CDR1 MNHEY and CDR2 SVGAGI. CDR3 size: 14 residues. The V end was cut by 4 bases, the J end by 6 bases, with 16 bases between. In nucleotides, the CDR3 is TGTGCCAGCAGTTCCCGGGACGGACATGTCGAGCAGTACTTC. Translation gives CASSSRDGHVEQYF.

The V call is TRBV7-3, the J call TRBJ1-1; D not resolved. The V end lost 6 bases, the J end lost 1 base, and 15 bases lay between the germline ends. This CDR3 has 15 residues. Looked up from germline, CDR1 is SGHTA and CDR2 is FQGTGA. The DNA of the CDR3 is TGTGCCAGCAGTGACGGGTGGGGTCCGAACACTGAAGCTTTCTTT. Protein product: CASSDGWGPNTEAFF. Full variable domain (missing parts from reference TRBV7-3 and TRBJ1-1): GAGVSQTPSNKVTEKGKYVELRCDPISGHTALYWYRQSLGQGPEFLIYFQGTGAADDSGLPNDRFFAVRPEGSVSTLKIQRTERGDSAVYLCASSDGWGPNTEAFFGQGTRLTVV.

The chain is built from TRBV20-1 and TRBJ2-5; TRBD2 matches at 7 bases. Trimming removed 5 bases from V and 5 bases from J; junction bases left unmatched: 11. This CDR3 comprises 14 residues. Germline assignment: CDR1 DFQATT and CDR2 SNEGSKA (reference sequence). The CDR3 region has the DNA TGCAGTGCTCATATCGCGGGGGATAGGGAGACCCAGTACTTC. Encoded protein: CSAHIAGDRETQYF.

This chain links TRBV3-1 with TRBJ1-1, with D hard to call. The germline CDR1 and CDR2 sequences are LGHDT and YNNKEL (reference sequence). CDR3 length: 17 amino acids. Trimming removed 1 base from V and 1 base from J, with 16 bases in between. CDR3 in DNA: TGTGCCAGCAGCCAAGCCCTGGCCAGCTGGGGGAACACTGAAGCTTTCTTT. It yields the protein CASSQALASWGNTEAFF. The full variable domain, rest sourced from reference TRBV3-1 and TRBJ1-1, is DTAVSQTPKYLVTQMGNDKSIKCEQNLGHDTMYWYKQDSKKFLKIMFSYNNKELIINETVPNRFSPKSPDKAHLNLHINSLELGDSAVYFCASSQALASWGNTEAFFGQGTRLTVV.

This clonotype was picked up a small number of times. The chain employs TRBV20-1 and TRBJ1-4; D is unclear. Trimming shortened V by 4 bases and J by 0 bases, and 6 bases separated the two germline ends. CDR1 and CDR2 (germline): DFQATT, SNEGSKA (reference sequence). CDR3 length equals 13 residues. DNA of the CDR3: TGCAGTGCTATCACCACAACTAATGAAAAACTGTTTTTT. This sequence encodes CSAITTTNEKLFF.

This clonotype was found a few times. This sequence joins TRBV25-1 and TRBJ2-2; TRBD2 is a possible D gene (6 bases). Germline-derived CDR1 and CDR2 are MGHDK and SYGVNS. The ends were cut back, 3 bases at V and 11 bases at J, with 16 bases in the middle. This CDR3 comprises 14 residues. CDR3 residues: CASSDPGGGPELFF. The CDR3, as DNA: TGTGCCAGCAGTGACCCCGGGGGAGGCCCTGAGCTGTTTTTT.

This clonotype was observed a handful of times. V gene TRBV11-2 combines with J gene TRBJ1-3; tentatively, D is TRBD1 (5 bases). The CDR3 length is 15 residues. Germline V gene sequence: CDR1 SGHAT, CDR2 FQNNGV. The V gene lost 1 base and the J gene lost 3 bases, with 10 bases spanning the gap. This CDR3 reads CASSLGGQSGNTIYF. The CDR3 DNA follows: TGTGCCAGCAGCTTAGGTGGACAAAGTGGAAACACCATATATTTT. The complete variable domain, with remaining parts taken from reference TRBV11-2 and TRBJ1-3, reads EAGVAQSPRYKIIEKRQSVAFWCNPISGHATLYWYQQILGQGPKLLIQFQNNGVVDDSQLPKDRFSAERLKGVDSTLKIQPAKLEDSAVYLCASSLGGQSGNTIYFGEGSWLTVV.

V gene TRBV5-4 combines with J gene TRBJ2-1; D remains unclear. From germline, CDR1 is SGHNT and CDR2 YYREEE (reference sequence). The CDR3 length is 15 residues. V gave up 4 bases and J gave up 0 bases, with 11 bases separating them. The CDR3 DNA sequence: TGTGCCAGCAGCCCAGTGTCGTCCTCCTACAATGAGCAGTTCTTC. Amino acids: CASSPVSSSYNEQFF.

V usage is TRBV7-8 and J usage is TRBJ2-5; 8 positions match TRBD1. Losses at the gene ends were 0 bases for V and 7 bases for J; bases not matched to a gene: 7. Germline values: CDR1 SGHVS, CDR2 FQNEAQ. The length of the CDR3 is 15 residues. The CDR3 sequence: CASSLADRGLGTQYF. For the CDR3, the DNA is TGTGCCAGCAGCTTAGCCGACAGGGGCCTCGGGACCCAGTACTTC.